This record covers a single TCR beta chain. The length of the CDR3 is 14 residues. Germline loops: CDR1 MGHRA, CDR2 YSYEKL. V lost 4 bases and J lost 4, with 11 bases in between. The sample is drawn from a study of naive and memory T cell subsets. Both TRBC1 and TRBC2 were covered by a beta constant-region primer of two equimolar oligonucleotides. MiXCR, applied by TCRdb to the UMI-ligation and nested PCR reads, yields one record per CDR3 protein. The sample carries about 150,000 distinct CDR3 sequences, 17% recorded once. The sequencing input was naive CD4+ T cells from blood. This clonotype was obtained from a human donor in good health. The chain joins TRBV4-1 to TRBJ2-1, with D hard to call. The chain's CDR3 is CASSPDSIYNEQFF. The CDR3 DNA reads TGCGCCAGCAGCCCAGACTCCATATACAATGAGCAGTTCTTC.